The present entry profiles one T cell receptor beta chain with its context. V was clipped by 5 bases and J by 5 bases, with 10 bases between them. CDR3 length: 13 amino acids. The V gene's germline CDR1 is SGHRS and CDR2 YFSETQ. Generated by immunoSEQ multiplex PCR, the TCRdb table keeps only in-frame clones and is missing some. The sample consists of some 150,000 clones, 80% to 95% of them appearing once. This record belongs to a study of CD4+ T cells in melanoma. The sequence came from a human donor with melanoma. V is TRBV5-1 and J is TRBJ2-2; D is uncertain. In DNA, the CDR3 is TGCGCCAGCAGTCCCGCGGATACCGGGGAGCTGTTTTTT. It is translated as CASSPADTGELFF. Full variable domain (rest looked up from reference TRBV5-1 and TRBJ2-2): KAGVTQTPRYLIKTRGQQVTLSCSPISGHRSVSWYQQTPGQGLQFLFEYFSETQRNKGNFPGRFSGRQFSNSRSEMNVSTLELGDSALYLCASSPADTGELFFGEGSRLTVL.